Following are 30 T cell receptor beta chains from one sample sequenced in a study of beta chain bispecific antibodies for T cell cancers. Their antigens remain unidentified. Study findings and constraints: The leukemia cells, rather than normal T cells, gave most of the targeted TRBV signal. Anti-TRBV12 exposure, compared with anti-CD19, reduced the TRBV12-3 proportion of TRBV signal by about 99%.

Either OKT3 anti-CD3 antibody or CD3/CD28 beads expanded T cells from blood mononuclear cells over roughly three days. TCRdb fed the 5' RACE reads into MiXCR, producing one record per CDR3 protein. This table has roughly 19,000 distinct CDR3 sequences, around 2% appearing once. Sequenced material: healthy donor T cells cultured with leukemia cells, taken from a culture containing a bispecific antibody targeting TCR Vbeta12. The receptor source for this set is a human donor in good health. Some clones in this sample may be carry-over from other donors' samples.

This clonotype showed up many times. The genes are TRBV14 and TRBJ1-1; the D gene is possibly TRBD1 (5 bases). CDR1 is SGHDN and CDR2 is FVKESK in the germline V gene. The CDR3 contains 13 residues. The V and J ends lost 1 base and 5 bases respectively, with 8 bases between them. The CDR3 sequence: CASSQGWGTEAFF. The CDR3 bases are TGTGCCAGCAGCCAAGGATGGGGGACTGAAGCTTTCTTT.

This clonotype was picked up many times. The chain is built from TRBV28 and TRBJ1-4, with D possibly TRBD1 on 6 matching bases. The CDR3 extends over 13 amino acids. Deletions cut 2 bases from V and 7 bases from J, with 8 bases between. Germline V gives CDR1 MDHEN, CDR2 SYDVKM. The CDR3 region is CASSLGGGEKLFF. The DNA for the CDR3 is TGTGCCAGCAGTTTAGGAGGGGGTGAAAAACTGTTTTTT.

In this sample, this clonotype turned up many times. The V call is TRBV10-1, the J call TRBJ2-7, with D possibly being TRBD1 (5 bases). This CDR3 is 13 amino acids long. V was trimmed by 3 bases and J by 7 bases, leaving 13 bases between them. Germline V gene data show CDR1 as WNHNN and CDR2 as SYGVQD (reference sequence). The CDR3 region has the DNA TGCGCCAGCAGTGAATCGGAGCCAGGGGAGCAGTACTTC. Its translation: CASSESEPGEQYF.

As concerns this clonotype: A single base separates this from a much larger clone, so it may be a read error. The chain carries TRBV7-9 and TRBJ2-3; the D is unclear. Trimming shortened V by 5 bases and J by 8 bases, and 11 bases separated the two germline ends. From germline, CDR1 is SEHNR and CDR2 FQNEAQ (reference sequence). The CDR3 totals 12 residues. CDR3 sequence: CASSGYDLTQYF. In DNA form, the CDR3 reads TGTGCCAGCAGCGGGTATGATCTTACGCAGTATTTT.

This clonotype occurred many times. J is TRBJ2-1 and V is TRBV19, with D tentatively TRBD1 (5 bases). Germline V gene data show CDR1 as LNHDA and CDR2 as SQIVND (reference sequence). The length of the CDR3 is 14 residues. With 3 bases removed from V and 8 bases from J, the gap between germline ends came to 14 bases. CDR3 DNA sequence: TGTGCCAGTAGTATCGTTCACTCAGGGTATGAGCAGTTCTTC. Translated: CASSIVHSGYEQFF.

This clonotype has a count of ten or more. The rearrangement links TRBV27 to TRBJ1-1; weak D call: TRBD1 (5 bases). The CDR3 is 12 residues long. Between the trimmed V and J ends, which lost 7 bases and 11 bases, there was a span of 17 bases. Germline V gives CDR1 MNHEY, CDR2 SMNVEV (reference sequence). DNA for the CDR3: TGTGCCAGCAAGCTAAGGGCAGGGCCGGCTTTCTTT. It codes for CASKLRAGPAFF.

This clonotype has at least ten counts. The chain carries TRBV9 and TRBJ1-1; perhaps TRBD1 as D (6 bases). The CDR3 length is 15 residues. Per germline, CDR1 SGDLS and CDR2 YYNGEE. The V end lost 0 bases, the J end lost 5 bases, and 14 bases lay between the germline ends. CDR3 amino acids: CASSVAEGGQTEAFF. CDR3 nucleotides: TGTGCCAGCAGCGTAGCTGAGGGGGGGCAGACTGAAGCTTTCTTT.

This clonotype was counted ten times or more. This chain connects TRBV7-8 to TRBJ2-7; D might be TRBD1 (6 bases). The V and J ends lost 7 bases and 5 bases respectively, with 24 bases between them. The germline CDR1 and CDR2 sequences are SGHVS and FQNEAQ. This CDR3 has 16 residues. CDR3: CASKRMRAQGSHEQYF. CDR3 DNA sequence: TGTGCCAGCAAACGAATGAGGGCTCAGGGGAGCCACGAGCAGTACTTC. The entire variable domain, with the rest obtained from reference TRBV7-8 and TRBJ2-7, is as follows: GAGVSQSPRYKVAKRGQDVALRCDPISGHVSLFWYQQALGQGPEFLTYFQNEAQLDKSGLPSDRFFAERPEGSVSTLKIQRTQQEDSAVYLCASKRMRAQGSHEQYFGPGTRLTVT.

The table lists this clonotype with many counts. The chain links TRBV7-9 to TRBJ2-1; 9 bases align to TRBD1. From germline, CDR1 is SEHNR and CDR2 FQNEAQ (reference sequence). The CDR3 is 12 amino acids. V trimming: 5 bases; J trimming: 11 bases; junction bases outside the gene matches: 4. Written as DNA, the CDR3 is TGTGCCAGCAGCGACGGGACAGGGCAGCAGTTCTTC. It is translated as CASSDGTGQQFF.

This clonotype was recorded many times. The chain has TRBV5-6 and TRBJ2-2, with a weak D call TRBD2 (6 bases). The CDR3 consists of 15 residues. Germline lookup yields CDR1 SGHDT and CDR2 YYEEEE. V lost 7 bases and J lost 1, with 14 bases in between. The CDR3 coding sequence is TGTGCCAGCGGACTACTCCTACAGAACACCGGGGAGCTGTTTTTT. Its protein is CASGLLLQNTGELFF.

This clonotype occurred many times. The chain uses TRBV4-2 and TRBJ2-2; the match to TRBD1 covers 10 bases. Germline trimming cut 4 bases from V and 2 bases from J; bases unmatched to any gene: 10. CDR3 size: 18 residues. The germline V gene encodes CDR1 LGHNA and CDR2 YNFKEQ. The CDR3 DNA reads as TGTGCCAGCAGCCCAAGAGCGACAGGGGGCTACAACACCGGGGAGCTGTTTTTT. This codes for CASSPRATGGYNTGELFF.

This clonotype was picked up many times. This chain connects TRBV18 to TRBJ2-4; unclear D gene. CDR1 is KGHSH and CDR2 is LQKENI in the germline V gene. This CDR3 region has 17 residues. Trimming pared 1 base from V and 1 base from J, leaving 14 bases between. CDR3 sequence: CASSPQTHGSAKNIQYF. CDR3 sequence (DNA): TGTGCCAGCTCACCACAAACCCACGGGTCTGCCAAAAACATTCAGTACTTC. Supplemented by reference TRBV18 and TRBJ2-4, the full variable domain reads NAGVMQNPRHLVRRRGQEARLRCSPMKGHSHVYWYRQLPEEGLKFMVYLQKENIIDESGMPKERFSAEFPKEGPSILRIQQVVRGDSAAYFCASSPQTHGSAKNIQYFGAGTRLSVL.

The table lists this clonotype with many counts. This sequence joins TRBV4-1 and TRBJ2-2; TRBD1 is a possible D gene (6 bases). V was trimmed by 0 bases and J by 4 bases, leaving 12 bases between them. The germline V gene has CDR1 MGHRA and CDR2 YSYEKL. The CDR3 length is 16 residues. The CDR3 DNA reads TGCGCCAGCAGCCAAGATCCGGGACACTTCACCGGGGAGCTGTTTTTT. This encodes CASSQDPGHFTGELFF.

This clonotype was observed at least ten times. The chain employs TRBV9 and TRBJ2-1; the match to TRBD1 covers 7 bases. The germline V gene encodes CDR1 SGDLS and CDR2 YYNGEE. Trimming removed 3 bases from V and 7 bases from J; junction bases left unmatched: 7. CDR3 size: 14 residues. Written as DNA, the CDR3 is TGTGCCAGCAGCGACAGGGGCCTGTCGAATGAGCAGTTCTTC. As protein: CASSDRGLSNEQFF.

This clonotype was recorded many times. The V and J genes are TRBV5-1 and TRBJ2-1; 9 bases are a match to TRBD2. Germline assignment: CDR1 SGHRS and CDR2 YFSETQ. The CDR3 is 15 residues long. Trimming removed 9 bases from V and 5 bases from J; junction bases left unmatched: 12. CDR3 sequence: CATSLGAGGNNEQFF. CDR3 bases: TGCGCCACCTCTCTGGGGGCGGGGGGGAACAATGAGCAGTTCTTC.

This clonotype was observed many times. The chain combines TRBV7-6 with TRBJ2-7; the match to TRBD1 covers 9 bases. Germline V gives CDR1 SGHVS, CDR2 FNYEAQ. V gave up 4 bases and J gave up 2 bases; unmatched junction bases: 18. CDR3 size: 19 residues. CDR3 protein: CASSSTEEGTGTKTYEQYF. The DNA for the CDR3 is TGTGCCAGCAGCTCGACGGAGGAGGGGACAGGGACCAAAACCTACGAGCAGTACTTC.

This clonotype was found many times. V gene TRBV19 combines with J gene TRBJ2-1, with a possible D match to TRBD2 (6 bases). The V gene's germline CDR1 is LNHDA and CDR2 SQIVND (reference sequence). The CDR3 extends over 15 amino acids. V was trimmed by 6 bases and J by 5 bases, leaving 17 bases between them. CDR3 DNA sequence: TGTGCCAGTAGGATAATAGCGGACGGCCACAATGAGCAGTTCTTC. It encodes CASRIIADGHNEQFF.

This clonotype was picked up many times. V and J are TRBV2 and TRBJ2-7; 11 bases line up with TRBD2. The V and J ends lost 2 bases and 6 bases, in that order; junction bases with no gene match: 6. CDR1 is SNHLY, CDR2 FYNNEI, per germline. The CDR3 has 15 amino acids. CDR3 sequence (DNA): TGTGCCAGCAGTGAAATCCCGGGACTAGCGGTCGAGCAGTACTTC. Translating it yields CASSEIPGLAVEQYF.

This clonotype was counted many times. This sequence joins TRBV20-1 and TRBJ2-7, with a tentative D call TRBD2 (6 bases). This CDR3 has 15 residues. In germline, CDR1 is DFQATT, CDR2 SNEGSKA (reference sequence). Trimming took 2 bases from V and 3 from J, leaving 17 bases between them. CDR3 residues: CSARHPGGTGYEQYF. The CDR3 DNA reads as TGCAGTGCTAGACACCCTGGGGGGACCGGCTACGAGCAGTACTTC.

Many counts were recorded for this clonotype. The V call is TRBV3-1, the J call TRBJ2-7, with D maybe TRBD1 (5 bases). V dropped 3 bases and J dropped 0 bases, with 18 bases sitting between them. Per germline, CDR1 LGHDT and CDR2 YNNKEL (reference sequence). The CDR3 has 17 residues. The CDR3 sequence: CASSHPGHDSPSYEQYF. CDR3 DNA: TGTGCCAGCAGCCACCCAGGACACGACAGCCCCTCCTACGAGCAGTACTTC.

In its sample, this clonotype was seen a few times. The chain employs TRBV19 and TRBJ2-2; D is ambiguous. V lost 3 bases and J lost 5, with 4 bases in between. The germline CDR1 and CDR2 sequences are LNHDA and SQIVND (reference sequence). This CDR3 is 12 amino acids long. The chain's CDR3 is CASSMGTGELFF. The CDR3 coding sequence is TGTGCCAGTAGTATGGGAACCGGGGAGCTGTTTTTT.

By proportion, this clonotype is medium-sized (0.01 to 0.1%). The V call is TRBV9, the J call TRBJ2-1; D is possibly TRBD2 (5 bases). Between the trimmed V and J ends, which lost 4 bases and 10 bases, there was a span of 27 bases. CDR1 is SGDLS, CDR2 YYNGEE, per germline. This CDR3 has 17 residues. CDR3 region: CASSPHGRHMGEGEQFF. For the CDR3, the DNA is TGTGCCAGCAGCCCGCACGGACGCCACATGGGCGAGGGCGAGCAGTTCTTC.

This clonotype was observed many times. The V gene is TRBV6-6, the J gene TRBJ2-5, with 10 bases identical to TRBD2. The CDR3 has 14 residues. Germline V gene lookup returns CDR1 MNHNY and CDR2 SVGAGI (reference sequence). The J segment lost 4 bases and the V segment lost 5 bases, leaving 4 bases of the junction unmatched. The CDR3 bases are TGTGCCAGCAGTCAAAGCGGGGGGGGAGAGACCCAGTACTTC. Its protein is CASSQSGGGETQYF.

This clonotype was picked up a small number of times. The gene calls are TRBV5-8 and TRBJ1-1; tentative D call: TRBD1 (5 bases). This CDR3 spans 14 amino acids. In germline, CDR1 is SGHTS, CDR2 YDEGEE. With 0 bases removed from V and 1 base from J, the gap between germline ends came to 7 bases. The CDR3 coding sequence is TGTGCCAGCAGCTTGGTGGGGGAGAACACTGAAGCTTTCTTT. Translating it yields CASSLVGENTEAFF.

This clonotype was seen at least ten times. The chain couples TRBV19 to TRBJ1-6, with D unclear. V was shortened by 6 bases and J by 10 bases, with 22 bases between the two germline ends. The CDR3 has 16 amino acids. Germline CDR1 is LNHDA and CDR2 is SQIVND (reference sequence). In DNA, the CDR3 is TGTGCCAGTAGGACTGACGGACCTGATTTGAGATCACCCCTCCACTTT. Its translation: CASRTDGPDLRSPLHF.

This clonotype was detected ten times or more. This chain links TRBV5-1 with TRBJ2-2; tentative D call: TRBD1 (6 bases). Germline V CDR1 and CDR2: SGHRS, YFSETQ. The CDR3 length is 18 residues. Trimming took off 4 bases at V and 5 bases at J, with 24 bases between the two ends. CDR3 in amino acids: CASSPWGHALPGTGELFF. DNA for the CDR3: TGCGCCAGCAGCCCTTGGGGACATGCCCTCCCGGGTACCGGGGAGCTGTTTTTT. Variable domain in full (rest from reference TRBV5-1 and TRBJ2-2): KAGVTQTPRYLIKTRGQQVTLSCSPISGHRSVSWYQQTPGQGLQFLFEYFSETQRNKGNFPGRFSGRQFSNSRSEMNVSTLELGDSALYLCASSPWGHALPGTGELFFGEGSRLTVL.

This clonotype was seen repeatedly, ten times or more. V is TRBV7-8 and J is TRBJ2-2; D call uncertain. Germline CDR1 is SGHVS and CDR2 is FQNEAQ. Trimming shortened V by 6 bases and J by 9 bases, and 11 bases separated the two germline ends. The CDR3 runs 12 residues. The CDR3 DNA is TGTGCCAGCAGTGCAGAATCATGGGAGCTGTTTTTT. Its translation: CASSAESWELFF. Variable domain in full (rest from reference TRBV7-8 and TRBJ2-2): GAGVSQSPRYKVAKRGQDVALRCDPISGHVSLFWYQQALGQGPEFLTYFQNEAQLDKSGLPSDRFFAERPEGSVSTLKIQRTQQEDSAVYLCASSAESWELFFGEGSRLTVL.

By sample fraction, this clonotype is medium-sized. V is TRBV6-1 and J is TRBJ2-1; 7 bases map to TRBD1. The CDR3 consists of 20 residues. Looked up from germline, CDR1 is MNHNS and CDR2 is SASEGT. V was clipped by 2 bases and J by 8 bases; unmatched bases: 24. CDR3 DNA: TGTGCCAGCAGTGAACCACCTGAATCCGACGGGACAGCCGAGGGCGATGAGCAGTTCTTC. It translates to CASSEPPESDGTAEGDEQFF.

This clonotype appeared many times. This chain connects TRBV5-1 to TRBJ2-7, with 12 bases identical to TRBD2. Per germline, CDR1 SGHRS and CDR2 YFSETQ. The V and J ends lost 4 bases and 5 bases, in that order; junction bases with no gene match: 13. This CDR3 has 17 residues. The CDR3 sequence is CASSPNPTSGGFHEQYF. The CDR3 bases are TGCGCCAGCAGCCCGAACCCTACTAGCGGGGGGTTCCACGAGCAGTACTTC.

Many counts were recorded for this clonotype. This chain joins TRBV29-1 and TRBJ2-7; 10 nucleotides line up with TRBD2. Germline assignment: CDR1 SQVTM and CDR2 ANQGSEA. The CDR3 contains 15 residues. The ends lost 2 bases at V and 3 bases at J; junction bases unmatched: 7. The CDR3: CSVEWLAGADYEQYF. The CDR3 nucleotides are TGCAGCGTTGAATGGCTAGCGGGGGCCGACTACGAGCAGTACTTC.